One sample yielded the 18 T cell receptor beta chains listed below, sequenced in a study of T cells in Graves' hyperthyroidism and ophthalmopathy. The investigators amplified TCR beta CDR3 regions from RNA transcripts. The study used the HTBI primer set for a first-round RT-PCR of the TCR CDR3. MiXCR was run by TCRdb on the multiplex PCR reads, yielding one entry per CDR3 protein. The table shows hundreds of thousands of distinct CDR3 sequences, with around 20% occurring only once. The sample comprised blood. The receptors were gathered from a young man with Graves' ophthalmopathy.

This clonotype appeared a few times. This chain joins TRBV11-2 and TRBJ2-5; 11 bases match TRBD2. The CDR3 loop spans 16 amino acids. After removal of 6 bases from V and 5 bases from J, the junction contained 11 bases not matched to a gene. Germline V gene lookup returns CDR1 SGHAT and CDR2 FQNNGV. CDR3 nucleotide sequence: TGTGCCAGCAGGCCCATAGCGGGAGGGCCTTGGGAGACCCAGTACTTC. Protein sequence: CASRPIAGGPWETQYF.

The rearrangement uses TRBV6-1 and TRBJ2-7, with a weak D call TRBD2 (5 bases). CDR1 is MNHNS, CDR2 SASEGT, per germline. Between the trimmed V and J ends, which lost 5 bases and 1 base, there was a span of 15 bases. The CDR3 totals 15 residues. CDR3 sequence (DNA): TGTGCCAGCAGTTGGTCGAGCGGAAATTCCTACGAGCAGTACTTC. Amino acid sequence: CASSWSSGNSYEQYF.

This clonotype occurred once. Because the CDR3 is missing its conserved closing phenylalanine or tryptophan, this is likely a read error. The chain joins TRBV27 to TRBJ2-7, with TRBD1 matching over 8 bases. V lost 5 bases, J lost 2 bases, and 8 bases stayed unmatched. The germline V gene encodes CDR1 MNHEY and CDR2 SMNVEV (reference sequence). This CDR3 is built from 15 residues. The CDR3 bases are TGTGCCAGCAGTCCCGGACAGGGACCTACCTACGAGCAGTACTCC. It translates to CASSPGQGPTYEQYS.

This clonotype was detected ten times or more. The CDR3 spells CASSLDGASADTQYF. The CDR3 region has the DNA TGTGCCAGCAGCTTGGATGGGGCTAGCGCAGATACGCAGTATTTT. V gene TRBV5-4 combines with J gene TRBJ2-3; tentatively, D is TRBD2 (6 bases). V was cut by 0 bases and J by 4 bases, with 12 bases left in between. Germline CDR1 reads SGHNT; CDR2 reads YYREEE (reference sequence). This CDR3 contains 15 residues.

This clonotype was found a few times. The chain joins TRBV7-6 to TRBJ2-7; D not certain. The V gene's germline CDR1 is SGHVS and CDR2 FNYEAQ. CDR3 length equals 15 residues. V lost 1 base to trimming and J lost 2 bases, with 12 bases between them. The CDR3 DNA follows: TGTGCCAGCAGCTTAGGCCGATCATACACCTACGAGCAGTACTTC. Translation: CASSLGRSYTYEQYF. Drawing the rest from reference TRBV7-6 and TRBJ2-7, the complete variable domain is GAGVSQSPRYKVTKRGQDVALRCDPISGHVSLYWYRQALGQGPEFLTYFNYEAQQDKSGLPNDRFSAERPEGSISTLTIQRTEQRDSAMYRCASSLGRSYTYEQYFGPGTRLTVT.

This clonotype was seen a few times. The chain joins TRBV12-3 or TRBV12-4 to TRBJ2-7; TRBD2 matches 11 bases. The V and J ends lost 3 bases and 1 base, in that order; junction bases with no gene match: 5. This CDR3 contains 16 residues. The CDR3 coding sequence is TGTGCCAGCAGTTTCACTAGCGGGAGTGTTTCCTACGAGCAGTACTTC. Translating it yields CASSFTSGSVSYEQYF.

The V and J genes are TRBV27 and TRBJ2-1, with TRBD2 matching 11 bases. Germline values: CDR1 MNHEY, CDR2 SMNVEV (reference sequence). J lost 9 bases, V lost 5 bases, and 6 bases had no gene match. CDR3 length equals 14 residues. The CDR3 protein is CASSTLAGVAEQFF. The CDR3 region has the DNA TGTGCCAGCAGTACACTAGCGGGAGTGGCTGAGCAGTTCTTC.

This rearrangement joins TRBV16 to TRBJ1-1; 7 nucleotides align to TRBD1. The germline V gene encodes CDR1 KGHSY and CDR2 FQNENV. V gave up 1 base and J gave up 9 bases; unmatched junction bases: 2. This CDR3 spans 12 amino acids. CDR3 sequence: CASSQLQGKAFF. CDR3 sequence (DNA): TGTGCCAGCAGCCAATTACAGGGGAAAGCTTTCTTT.

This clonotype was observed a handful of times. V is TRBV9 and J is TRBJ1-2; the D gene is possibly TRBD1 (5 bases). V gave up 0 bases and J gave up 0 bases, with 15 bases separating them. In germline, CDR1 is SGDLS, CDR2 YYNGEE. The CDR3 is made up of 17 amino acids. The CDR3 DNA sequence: TGTGCCAGCAGCGTAGATCCCCTCCAAGGGGCTAACTATGGCTACACCTTC. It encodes CASSVDPLQGANYGYTF.

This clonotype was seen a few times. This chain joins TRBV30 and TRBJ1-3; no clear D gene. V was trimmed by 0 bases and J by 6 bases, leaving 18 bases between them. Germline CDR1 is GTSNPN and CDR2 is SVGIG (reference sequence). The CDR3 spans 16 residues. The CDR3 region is CAWSVRSGRRVNTIYF. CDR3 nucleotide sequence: TGTGCCTGGAGTGTACGGTCGGGAAGGAGAGTAAACACCATATATTTT. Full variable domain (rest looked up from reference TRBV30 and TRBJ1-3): SQTIHQWPATLVQPVGSPLSLECTVEGTSNPNLYWYRQAAGRGLQLLFYSVGIGQISSEVPQNLSASRPQDRQFILSSKKLLLSDSGFYLCAWSVRSGRRVNTIYFGEGSWLTVV.

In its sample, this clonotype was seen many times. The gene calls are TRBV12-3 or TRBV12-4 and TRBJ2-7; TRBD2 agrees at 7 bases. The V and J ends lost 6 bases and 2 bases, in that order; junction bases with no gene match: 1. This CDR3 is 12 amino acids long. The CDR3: CASRAGAYEQYF. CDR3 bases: TGTGCCAGCAGGGCGGGAGCCTACGAGCAGTACTTC.

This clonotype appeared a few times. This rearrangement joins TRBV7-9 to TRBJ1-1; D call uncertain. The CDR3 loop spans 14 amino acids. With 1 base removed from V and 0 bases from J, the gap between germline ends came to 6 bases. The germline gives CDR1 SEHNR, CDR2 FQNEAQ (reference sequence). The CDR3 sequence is CASSLVSMNTEAFF. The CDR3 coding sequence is TGTGCCAGCAGCTTAGTTTCGATGAACACTGAAGCTTTCTTT.

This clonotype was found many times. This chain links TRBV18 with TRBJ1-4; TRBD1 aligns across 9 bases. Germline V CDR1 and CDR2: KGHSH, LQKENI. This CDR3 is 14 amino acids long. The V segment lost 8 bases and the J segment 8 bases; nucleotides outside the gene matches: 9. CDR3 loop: CASTRDRADEKLFF. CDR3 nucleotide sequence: TGTGCCAGCACCCGGGACAGGGCGGACGAAAAACTGTTTTTT. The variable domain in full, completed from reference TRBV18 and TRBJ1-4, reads NAGVMQNPRHLVRRRGQEARLRCSPMKGHSHVYWYRQLPEEGLKFMVYLQKENIIDESGMPKERFSAEFPKEGPSILRIQQVVRGDSAAYFCASTRDRADEKLFFGSGTQLSVL.

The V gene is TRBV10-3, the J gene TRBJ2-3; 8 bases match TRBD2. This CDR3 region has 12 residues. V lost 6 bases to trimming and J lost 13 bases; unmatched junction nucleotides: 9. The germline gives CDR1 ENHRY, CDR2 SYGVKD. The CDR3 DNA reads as TGTGCCATCAGGGGAACTAGCGGACCGGAGTATTTT. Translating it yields CAIRGTSGPEYF.

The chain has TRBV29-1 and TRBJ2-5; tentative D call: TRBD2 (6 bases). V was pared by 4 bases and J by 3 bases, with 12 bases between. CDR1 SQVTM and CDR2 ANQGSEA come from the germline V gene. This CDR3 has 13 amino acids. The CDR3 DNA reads TGCAGCGTTGTAAAACTAGCAGAAGAGACCCAGTACTTC. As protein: CSVVKLAEETQYF.

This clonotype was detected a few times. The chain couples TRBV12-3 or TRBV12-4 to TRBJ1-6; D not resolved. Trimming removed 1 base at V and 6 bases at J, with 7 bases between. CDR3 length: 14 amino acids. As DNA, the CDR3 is TGTGCCAGCAGTTTAGGGGATCTTAATTCACCCCTCCACTTT. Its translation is CASSLGDLNSPLHF.

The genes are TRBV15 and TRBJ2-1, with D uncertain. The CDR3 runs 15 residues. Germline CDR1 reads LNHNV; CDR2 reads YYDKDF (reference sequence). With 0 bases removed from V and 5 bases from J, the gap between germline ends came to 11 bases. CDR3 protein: CATSREGHRDNEQFF. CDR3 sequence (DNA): TGTGCCACCAGCAGAGAGGGCCACAGAGACAATGAGCAGTTCTTC.

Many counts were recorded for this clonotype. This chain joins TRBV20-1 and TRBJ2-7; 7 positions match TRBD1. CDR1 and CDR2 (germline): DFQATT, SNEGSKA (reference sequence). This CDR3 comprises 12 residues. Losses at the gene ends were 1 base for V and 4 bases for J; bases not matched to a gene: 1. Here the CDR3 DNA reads TGCAGTGCTAGAGGCAGGGGGTACGAGCAGTACTTC. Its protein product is CSARGRGYEQYF.